These 3 T cell receptor beta chains were all obtained from the same sample, sequenced in a study of preoperative IRX-2 immunotherapy in early breast cancer. Here immunoSEQ multiplex PCR was the method, and the copy in TCRdb shows in-frame clones only, minus some. The sample has under 20,000 clones, around four fifths seen once. Treatment here: preoperative locoregional IRX-2 cytokine immunotherapy. The sequences come from lymph node tissue, collected after IRX-2 immunotherapy. The source is a human donor with breast cancer.

The chain couples TRBV6-8 to TRBJ2-3, with D hard to call. Germline V CDR1 and CDR2: MNHGY, SAAAGT. The CDR3 spans 12 residues. Trimming shortened V by 4 bases and J by 0 bases, and 2 bases separated the two germline ends. The CDR3 region has the DNA TGTGCCAGCAGTTCGAGCACAGATACGCAGTATTTT. Residues: CASSSSTDTQYF.

This clone was seen just once. The gene calls are TRBV4-1 and TRBJ1-1; possible D gene TRBD1, 5 bases. This CDR3 has 14 residues. Per the germline V gene, CDR1 is MGHRA and CDR2 is YSYEKL. The V and J ends lost 4 bases and 7 bases respectively, with 16 bases between them. The CDR3 protein is CASSPHGGVVEAFF. For the CDR3, the DNA is TGCGCCAGCAGCCCCCACGGAGGGGTTGTTGAAGCTTTCTTT.

The chain carries TRBV19 and TRBJ2-1; D is ambiguous. Germline V gives CDR1 LNHDA, CDR2 SQIVND (reference sequence). Trimming took off 3 bases at V and 7 bases at J, with 7 bases between the two ends. The CDR3 extends over 12 amino acids. DNA for the CDR3: TGTGCCAGTAGTATTAGCAGGAATGAGCAGTTCTTC. Protein sequence: CASSISRNEQFF.